The next 29 T cell receptor beta chains were all read from a single sample in a study of identical twins. TCRdb re-called the 5' RACE reads through MiXCR, storing one row per CDR3 protein. This sample carries about 900,000 distinct CDR3 sequences, 10% to 15% of them seen once, and the ten largest clones take about 1.5%. These data were also reused for a study on yellow fever vaccine responses in identical twins.

Sample: PBMCs. The receptors derive from a woman aged 18-29 years in good health.

This clonotype was seen only a few times. The genes are TRBV20-1 and TRBJ2-3, with 7 bases that match TRBD2. V gave up 3 bases and J gave up 3 bases; unmatched junction bases: 15. The germline CDR1 and CDR2 sequences are DFQATT and SNEGSKA (reference sequence). This CDR3 spans 17 amino acids. CDR3 residues: CSASDPFETGGTDTQYF. Here the CDR3 DNA reads TGCAGTGCTAGTGATCCCTTTGAGACGGGAGGAACAGATACGCAGTATTTT.

The sample holds many counts of this clonotype. The chain recombines TRBV28 with TRBJ2-7; TRBD2 is a possible D gene (6 bases). Germline V lookup: CDR1 MDHEN, CDR2 SYDVKM. Trimming stripped 3 bases from V and 7 bases from J, with 10 bases between. This CDR3 contains 12 residues. The chain's CDR3 is CASSFWAGEQYF. The CDR3 bases are TGTGCCAGCAGTTTCTGGGCGGGGGAGCAGTACTTC.

This clonotype was observed a few times. The chain employs TRBV18 and TRBJ1-6; weak D call: TRBD1 (6 bases). There are 15 residues in the CDR3. CDR1 and CDR2 from the germline V gene are KGHSH and LQKENI. The ends were cut back, 6 bases at V and 5 bases at J, with 14 bases in the middle. CDR3 sequence reads: CASSTGTPNNSPLHF. The CDR3 DNA reads as TGTGCCAGCTCCACCGGGACACCAAATAATTCACCCCTCCACTTT. The entire variable domain, with the rest obtained from reference TRBV18 and TRBJ1-6, is as follows: NAGVMQNPRHLVRRRGQEARLRCSPMKGHSHVYWYRQLPEEGLKFMVYLQKENIIDESGMPKERFSAEFPKEGPSILRIQQVVRGDSAAYFCASSTGTPNNSPLHFGNGTRLTVT.

There are a few counts of this clonotype. The rearrangement links TRBV18 to TRBJ2-1; 7 bases align to TRBD1. CDR3 length: 14 residues. V lost 3 bases to trimming and J lost 5 bases; unmatched junction nucleotides: 4. CDR1 is KGHSH and CDR2 is LQKENI in the germline V gene. The DNA of the CDR3 is TGTGCCAGCTCACCTCAGGGGGATCACAATGAGCAGTTCTTC. It codes for CASSPQGDHNEQFF.

V usage is TRBV12-3 or TRBV12-4 and J usage is TRBJ2-1, with D perhaps matching TRBD1 or TRBD2 (5 bases each). The CDR3 sequence is 15 residues long. Trimming removed 7 bases from V and 8 bases from J, with 21 bases in between. The CDR3 is CASTRDPSLFYEQFF. CDR3 in DNA: TGTGCCAGCACCCGGGACCCTTCTCTTTTCTATGAGCAGTTCTTC.

This chain uses TRBV7-9 with TRBJ2-3, with 7 bases that match TRBD2. Trimming at V came to 2 bases and at J to 2 bases, leaving 7 bases not matched to a gene. Per germline, CDR1 SEHNR and CDR2 FQNEAQ (reference sequence). The CDR3 has 16 amino acids. CDR3 nucleotide sequence: TGTGCCAGCAGCTTACCGCCTAGCGGCGACACAGATACGCAGTATTTT. The encoded protein is CASSLPPSGDTDTQYF.

The rearrangement links TRBV29-1 to TRBJ2-2; 7 bases agree with TRBD2. Germline V gives CDR1 SQVTM, CDR2 ANQGSEA. Germline trimming cut 7 bases from V and 4 bases from J; bases unmatched to any gene: 12. This CDR3 contains 15 residues. The DNA for the CDR3 is TGCAGCGGTCTTGGGGGGGGAGGAAGCACCGGGGAGCTGTTTTTT. Its translation: CSGLGGGGSTGELFF.

This chain links TRBV5-1 with TRBJ2-7, with 10 bases that match TRBD1. Unmatched junction bases numbered 10, after V lost 4 bases and J lost 6 bases. Germline V CDR1 and CDR2: SGHRS, YFSETQ. The CDR3 is 15 residues long. The DNA for the CDR3 is TGCGCCAGCAGCGCCCCGACAGGGGGCTCGTCCGAGCAGTACTTC. It translates to CASSAPTGGSSEQYF.

This clonotype was detected many times. This sequence joins TRBV5-1 and TRBJ2-7; D might be TRBD1 (5 bases). The CDR3 totals 12 residues. V lost 1 base and J lost 5, with 7 bases in between. Germline loops: CDR1 SGHRS, CDR2 YFSETQ. The CDR3 DNA follows: TGCGCCAGCAGCTTGCGACAGAACGAGCAGTACTTC. This translates into CASSLRQNEQYF.

This clonotype was counted only a few times. This rearrangement joins TRBV5-1 to TRBJ2-2, with 9 nucleotides matching TRBD1. Germline V gene lookup returns CDR1 SGHRS and CDR2 YFSETQ. The CDR3 has 14 residues. V shed 2 bases and J 16 bases; nucleotides not matched to a gene: 12. CDR3 nucleotide sequence: TGCGCCAGCAGCTTACCCGCGACAGGGGGAGATAGGTTTTTT. This encodes CASSLPATGGDRFF.

The chain's CDR3 is CASSYSRGSGRAAYEQYF. The CDR3 DNA reads as TGTGCCAGCAGTTACTCGAGGGGTAGTGGGAGAGCCGCCTACGAGCAGTACTTC. The chain employs TRBV6-2 or TRBV6-3 and TRBJ2-7; D tentatively reads TRBD1 or TRBD2 (5 bases each). CDR3 length: 18 residues. V was cut by 0 bases and J by 2 bases, with 20 bases left in between. Germline V gene data show CDR1 as MNHEY and CDR2 as SVGEGT.

The chain employs TRBV6-5 and TRBJ2-2, with 10 positions matching TRBD1. The CDR3 sequence is 16 residues long. V was clipped by 6 bases and J by 5 bases; unmatched bases: 9. CDR1 MNHEY and CDR2 SVGAGI come from the germline V gene. Here the CDR3 DNA reads TGTGCCAGCAGATACCTGACAGGGGGCGTTACCGGGGAGCTGTTTTTT. Translating gives CASRYLTGGVTGELFF.

This chain uses TRBV12-3 or TRBV12-4 with TRBJ2-4; D possibly corresponds to TRBD1 (5 bases). Trimming shortened V by 5 bases and J by 4 bases, and 15 bases separated the two germline ends. This CDR3 is 15 amino acids long. As DNA, the CDR3 is TGTGCCAGCAGTGCCTGGGGCAGCGTAAAAAACATTCAGTACTTC. The encoded protein is CASSAWGSVKNIQYF.

This chain's CDR3 is CAISGTSGMETQYF. For the CDR3, the DNA is TGTGCCATCAGTGGGACTAGCGGGATGGAGACCCAGTACTTC. The gene calls are TRBV10-3 and TRBJ2-5, with 12 positions matching TRBD2. The junction had 2 bases not matched to a gene; V was cut back by 4 bases and J by 5 bases. Germline CDR1 reads ENHRY; CDR2 reads SYGVKD. The CDR3 spans 14 residues.

This clonotype was seen only a few times. The genes are TRBV18 and TRBJ2-1; D may be TRBD1 or TRBD2 (5 bases each). CDR1 KGHSH and CDR2 LQKENI come from the germline V gene. This CDR3 is built from 14 residues. V dropped 2 bases and J dropped 6 bases, with 11 bases sitting between them. CDR3 region: CASSPGTDPNEQFF. The CDR3 DNA sequence: TGTGCCAGCTCACCAGGGACGGATCCCAATGAGCAGTTCTTC.

On this clonotype: A read error may be the cause here, since a much bigger clone is one base away. This chain links TRBV5-1 with TRBJ2-1, with 7 bases lining up with TRBD2. The V and J ends lost 3 bases and 5 bases, in that order; junction bases with no gene match: 14. CDR3 length equals 17 residues. CDR1 and CDR2 from the germline V gene are SGHRS and YFSETQ. Here the CDR3 reads CASSSHGSGLSNNEQFF. CDR3 nucleotide sequence: TGCGCCAGCAGCTCTCATGGATCGGGACTATCCAACAATGAGCAGTTCTTC.

This clonotype was seen more than once but under ten times. V is TRBV7-6 and J is TRBJ2-3, with 9 positions matching TRBD1. This CDR3 spans 15 amino acids. V shed 0 bases, J shed 5 bases, and the junction held 3 bases outside the gene matches. The germline CDR1 and CDR2 sequences are SGHVS and FNYEAQ. CDR3: CASSLAGDRVDTQYF. CDR3 sequence (DNA): TGTGCCAGCAGCTTAGCAGGGGACAGGGTAGATACGCAGTATTTT.

The chain carries TRBV6-5 and TRBJ2-2; D is possibly TRBD1 (5 bases). Trimming took 1 base from V and 8 from J, leaving 26 bases between them. CDR1 MNHEY and CDR2 SVGAGI come from the germline V gene. This CDR3 has 19 amino acids. In DNA form, the CDR3 reads TGTGCCAGCAGTTACTTCCAAGCTGGCTCCCCAGGGTCAGGGGGGGAGCTGTTTTTT. Translated, it gives CASSYFQAGSPGSGGELFF.

This clonotype has more than one count but fewer than ten. The J gene is TRBJ2-6, the V gene TRBV29-1; a possible D gene is TRBD1 (6 bases). Trimming left V 5 bases short and J 2 bases short, with 16 bases between. Germline CDR1 is SQVTM and CDR2 is ANQGSEA. This CDR3 comprises 16 residues. The chain's CDR3 is CSVKEFNRAGANVLTF. CDR3 sequence (DNA): TGCAGCGTTAAGGAATTCAACAGGGCTGGGGCCAACGTCCTGACTTTC.

This chain links TRBV18 with TRBJ1-2; D is uncertain. Trimming removed 0 bases at V and 5 bases at J, with 10 bases between. In germline, CDR1 is KGHSH, CDR2 LQKENI. This CDR3 contains 14 residues. The CDR3 spells CASSPPAGPYGYTF. The CDR3 nucleotides read TGTGCCAGCTCACCACCGGCAGGTCCTTATGGCTACACCTTC.

This clonotype was counted only a few times. The V and J genes are TRBV2 and TRBJ1-4, with D unresolved. V shed 7 bases and J shed 10 bases, with 13 bases lying between them. CDR1 SNHLY and CDR2 FYNNEI come from the germline V gene. The CDR3 totals 12 residues. The CDR3 DNA reads as TGTGCCAGCACCCCCGGTAGGGTAAAACTGTTTTTT. This codes for CASTPGRVKLFF.

This clonotype has more than one count but fewer than ten. The genes are TRBV6-2 or TRBV6-3 and TRBJ2-3, with D unclear. This CDR3 has 13 residues. The V end was cut by 7 bases, the J end by 3 bases, with 11 bases between. Germline assignment: CDR1 MNHEY and CDR2 SVGEGT. The CDR3 DNA reads TGTGCCAGCACGTCCTATAGTACAGATACGCAGTATTTT. This encodes CASTSYSTDTQYF.

This clonotype was picked up a small number of times. V is TRBV7-3 and J is TRBJ2-2; D possibly corresponds to TRBD1 (6 bases). The germline gives CDR1 SGHTA, CDR2 FQGTGA. V was trimmed by 1 base and J by 5 bases, leaving 11 bases between them. The CDR3 consists of 15 residues. In DNA form, the CDR3 reads TGTGCCAGCAGCTTAAACGCAAGGGGGACCGGGGAGCTGTTTTTT. It yields the protein CASSLNARGTGELFF.

Ten or more counts support this clonotype. The rearrangement joins TRBV20-1 to TRBJ2-3; TRBD2 aligns across 10 bases. V shed 6 bases and J 0 bases; nucleotides not matched to a gene: 6. This CDR3 has 15 residues. Germline V CDR1 and CDR2: DFQATT, SNEGSKA (reference sequence). CDR3 sequence reads: CSAPSGSLSTDTQYF. CDR3 DNA sequence: TGCAGTGCCCCTAGCGGGAGTCTTAGCACAGATACGCAGTATTTT.

The CDR3, as DNA: TGCGCCAGCAGCTTAGGGGACAGCCTGAGGAACACTGAAGCTTTCTTT. It yields the protein CASSLGDSLRNTEAFF. The V gene is TRBV5-1, the J gene TRBJ1-1; 7 bases fit TRBD1. The CDR3 covers 16 residues. CDR1 and CDR2 from the germline V gene are SGHRS and YFSETQ. The V gene end was trimmed by 2 bases and the J gene end by 1 base; junction bases not matched to a gene: 8.

This clonotype was seen only a few times. V usage is TRBV9 and J usage is TRBJ2-3, with 10 nucleotides matching TRBD2. The CDR3 covers 20 residues. V was pared by 4 bases and J by 0 bases, with 17 bases of the junction left unmatched. Germline V gene lookup returns CDR1 SGDLS and CDR2 YYNGEE. CDR3 residues: CASSPRLAGLLDASTDTQYF. In nucleotides, the CDR3 is TGTGCCAGCAGCCCCCGACTAGCGGGCCTTCTCGACGCTAGCACAGATACGCAGTATTTT.

This clonotype has more than one count but fewer than ten. The rearrangement uses TRBV2 and TRBJ1-2, with D possibly being TRBD1 (5 bases). V shed 4 bases and J shed 8 bases, with 11 bases lying between them. This CDR3 spans 12 amino acids. Per germline, CDR1 SNHLY and CDR2 FYNNEI. CDR3 residues: CASSGSWDGYTF. DNA for the CDR3: TGTGCCAGCAGTGGAAGTTGGGACGGCTACACCTTC. Filled out from reference TRBV2 and TRBJ1-2, the complete variable domain reads EPEVTQTPSHQVTQMGQEVILRCVPISNHLYFYWYRQILGQKVEFLVSFYNNEISEKSEIFDDQFSVERPDGSNFTLKIRSTKLEDSAMYFCASSGSWDGYTFGSGTRLTVV.

This clonotype has only a few counts. The junction departs from the called germline gene at one end, perhaps through a read error. Here the CDR3 DNA reads TGTGCCAGCAGCTTTGACATGAGCTCTGGAAACACCATCTATTTT. This encodes CASSFDMSSGNTIYF. This chain uses TRBV5-5 with TRBJ1-3; unclear D gene. Germline CDR1 is SGHKS and CDR2 is YYEKEE (reference sequence). The CDR3 is 15 residues long.

The CDR3 reads CASSLYLGGQETQYF. CDR3 nucleotide sequence: TGCGCCAGCAGCTTGTATCTCGGGGGGCAAGAGACCCAGTACTTC. The chain joins TRBV5-1 to TRBJ2-5, with 7 bases that match TRBD2. Germline V gene data show CDR1 as SGHRS and CDR2 as YFSETQ. The CDR3 spans 15 residues. J was trimmed by 2 bases and V by 1 base; bases with no gene match: 5.